The 13 T cell receptor beta chains below were found in one sample sequenced in a study of response to subunit inactivated influenza vaccine. TCRdb re-called the RT-PCR reads with MiXCR, one entry per CDR3 protein. This table holds around 160,000 distinct CDR3 sequences, approximately 11% found once. The source was non-naive T cells sorted from PBMCs, collected about 6 weeks after vaccination. Source of these receptors: a man aged 50 to 59 who received an inactivated influenza vaccine.

This clonotype was found many times. V gene TRBV12-3 or TRBV12-4 combines with J gene TRBJ2-3, with a possible D match to TRBD2 (5 bases). The germline V and J ends were trimmed by 7 bases and 2 bases, with 13 bases remaining between them. The CDR3 contains 14 residues. This chain's CDR3 is CASKTTTTTDTQYF. Here the CDR3 DNA reads TGTGCCAGCAAGACGACTACCACCACAGATACGCAGTATTTT.

The DNA for the CDR3 is TGTGCCAGCCGGGGACTAGCGGGGGGGCAGTCGTACAATGAGCAGTTCTTC. Translation: CASRGLAGGQSYNEQFF. The rearrangement uses TRBV6-2 or TRBV6-3 and TRBJ2-1; 16 nucleotides agree with TRBD2. From germline, CDR1 is MNHEY and CDR2 SVGEGT. The V gene end was trimmed by 8 bases and the J gene end by 4 bases; junction bases not matched to a gene: 8. The CDR3 totals 17 residues.

This clonotype was counted ten times or more. The chain carries TRBV27 and TRBJ2-5, with D possibly matching TRBD1 (6 bases). The ends were cut back, 3 bases at V and 4 bases at J, with 15 bases in the middle. This CDR3 spans 15 amino acids. Looked up from germline, CDR1 is MNHEY and CDR2 is SMNVEV (reference sequence). The CDR3 DNA reads as TGTGCCAGCAGTTTCGCAGGGGCCCTTGGAGAGACCCAGTACTTC. Encoded protein: CASSFAGALGETQYF.

This clonotype was seen a handful of times. The gene calls are TRBV7-9 and TRBJ2-7, with 7 bases that match TRBD1. CDR1 and CDR2 from the germline V gene are SEHNR and FQNEAQ (reference sequence). J gave up 4 bases and V 5 bases, and 5 bases lay outside the gene matches. The CDR3 totals 13 residues. The DNA for the CDR3 is TGTGCCAGCAGCGGGACAGTCGGGTACGAGCAGTACTTC. This codes for CASSGTVGYEQYF.

This clonotype was observed a handful of times. CDR3 protein: CATSDSYAGANVLTF. In DNA form, the CDR3 reads TGTGCCACCAGTGATTCATACGCAGGGGCCAACGTCCTGACTTTC. The chain has TRBV24-1 and TRBJ2-6; D gene uncertain. The CDR3 extends over 15 amino acids. Germline V gene lookup returns CDR1 KGHDR and CDR2 SFDVKD. Trimming stripped 2 bases from V and 4 bases from J, with 8 bases between.

The gene calls are TRBV5-5 and TRBJ2-7; D may be TRBD1 (6 bases). The CDR3 sequence is 12 residues long. Germline CDR1 is SGHKS and CDR2 is YYEKEE (reference sequence). Trimming removed 4 bases at V and 7 bases at J, with 12 bases between. In DNA, the CDR3 is TGTGCCAGCAGCGAGGGGGTTGGGGAGCAGTACTTC. Translating it yields CASSEGVGEQYF.

The V gene is TRBV6-1, the J gene TRBJ2-3; 14 bases match TRBD2. The J segment lost 2 bases and the V segment lost 6 bases, leaving 7 bases of the junction unmatched. This CDR3 spans 17 amino acids. Looked up from germline, CDR1 is MNHNS and CDR2 is SASEGT. The CDR3 DNA follows: TGTGCCAGCAGCCGTTGGACTAGCGGGGGGACCACAGATACGCAGTATTTT. Amino acids: CASSRWTSGGTTDTQYF.

V usage is TRBV5-5 and J usage is TRBJ1-2; tentatively, D is TRBD1 (5 bases). V lost 4 bases to trimming and J lost 5 bases, with 18 bases between them. Germline CDR1 and CDR2: SGHKS and YYEKEE (reference sequence). This CDR3 has 15 amino acids. CDR3 nucleotides: TGTGCCAGCAGCCTTACGACAGACAGAGGGTATGGCTACACCTTC. Translated: CASSLTTDRGYGYTF. Full variable domain (outside the CDR3, taken from reference TRBV5-5 and TRBJ1-2): DAGVTQSPTHLIKTRGQQVTLRCSPISGHKSVSWYQQVLGQGPQFIFQYYEKEERGRGNFPDRFSARQFPNYSSELNVNALLLGDSALYLCASSLTTDRGYGYTFGSGTRLTVV.

This clonotype came up many times. The rearrangement joins TRBV27 to TRBJ2-2, with a tentative D call TRBD1 (6 bases). Germline V gives CDR1 MNHEY, CDR2 SMNVEV (reference sequence). V lost 7 bases and J 6 bases, leaving 9 bases between the germline ends. This CDR3 contains 12 residues. The CDR3 DNA sequence: TGTGCCAGCACTAACAGGGCCGGGGAGCTGTTTTTT. Its translation: CASTNRAGELFF.

This clonotype was seen at least ten times. The chain combines TRBV5-1 with TRBJ1-1; D is unresolved. There are 15 residues in the CDR3. Germline-derived CDR1 and CDR2 are SGHRS and YFSETQ. V was pared by 4 bases and J by 0 bases, with 13 bases between. The chain's CDR3 is CASSTLPTLNTEAFF. CDR3 coding DNA: TGCGCCAGCAGCACCCTACCTACTCTGAACACTGAAGCTTTCTTT. Together with reference TRBV5-1 and TRBJ1-1, the CDR3 gives the full variable domain: KAGVTQTPRYLIKTRGQQVTLSCSPISGHRSVSWYQQTPGQGLQFLFEYFSETQRNKGNFPGRFSGRQFSNSRSEMNVSTLELGDSALYLCASSTLPTLNTEAFFGQGTRLTVV.

This clonotype was recorded at least ten times. The genes are TRBV3-1 and TRBJ1-5; D call uncertain. Trimming shortened V by 4 bases and J by 1 base, and 11 bases separated the two germline ends. Germline lookup yields CDR1 LGHDT and CDR2 YNNKEL (reference sequence). The CDR3 runs 15 residues. CDR3 sequence: CASSPAPDSNQPQHF. CDR3 coding DNA: TGTGCCAGCAGCCCCGCCCCTGACAGCAATCAGCCCCAGCATTTT.

This clonotype was counted only a few times. The CDR3 region has the DNA TGTGCCAGCAGCCAAGCAACGGGGATACAAACAGATACGCAGTATTTT. It is translated as CASSQATGIQTDTQYF. The chain uses TRBV3-1 and TRBJ2-3; D may be TRBD2 (5 bases). The CDR3 sequence is 16 residues long. The V gene's germline CDR1 is LGHDT and CDR2 YNNKEL (reference sequence). The V and J ends lost 1 base and 3 bases respectively, with 14 bases between them.

This clonotype appeared many times. This chain links TRBV14 with TRBJ1-1, with a tentative D call TRBD1 (5 bases). CDR1 and CDR2 (germline): SGHDN, FVKESK. The V end was cut by 1 base, the J end by 5 bases, with 11 bases between. The CDR3 is 14 amino acids. This CDR3 is CASSQVTGGTEAFF. The CDR3 DNA reads as TGTGCCAGCAGCCAAGTTACCGGGGGGACTGAAGCTTTCTTT.